This is a list of T cell receptor beta chains from one sample in a study of regulatory T cells in long-lasting Graves disease. TCRdb redid the calling of the multiplex PCR reads with MiXCR, one entry per CDR3 protein. The sample has 400,000 or so distinct CDR3 sequences; roughly 20% are singletons. This material consisted of peripheral blood mononuclear cells (PBMCs), taken when the disease was refractory, from a patient treated with antithyroid drugs. These receptors all come from a female donor with Graves disease. Both conserved end residues are part of each CDR3. The D gene is left open where the match is weak. Only some rows state a clone size, as once, few, many or a class for expanded clones.

D gene	V gene	clone size	J gene	CDR3 protein	CDR3 DNA
NA	TRBV7-2	many	TRBJ2-5	CASSPDGRAGQETQYF	TGTGCCAGCAGCCCCGACGGCAGGGCAGGCCAAGAGACCCAGTACTTC
NA	TRBV12-3/TRBV12-4	many	TRBJ2-5	CASSFEGGETQYF	TGTGCCAGCAGTTTTGAAGGAGGAGAGACCCAGTACTTC
NA	TRBV7-2	NA	TRBJ1-4	CASSLSRDTTNEKLFF	TGTGCCAGCAGCTTATCGCGGGACACTACTAATGAAAAACTGTTTTTT
NA	TRBV5-7	many	TRBJ1-2	CASSFSGRGAYGYTF	TGTGCCAGCAGCTTTTCAGGGAGGGGCGCCTATGGCTACACCTTC
TRBD1	TRBV19	NA	TRBJ1-1	CASSPRTGGFTEAFF	TGTGCCAGTAGTCCCCGGACAGGGGGGTTCACTGAAGCTTTCTTT
NA	TRBV18	few	TRBJ1-5	CASSPVQGLNQPQHF	TGTGCCAGCTCACCAGTACAGGGCCTCAATCAGCCCCAGCATTTT
TRBD2	TRBV7-2	few	TRBJ2-5	CASSGKGRTSGSEETQYF	TGTGCCAGCAGCGGAAAAGGAAGGACTAGCGGGAGCGAAGAGACCCAGTACTTC
NA	TRBV5-6	many	TRBJ2-5	CASSGGGSQETQYF	TGTGCCAGCAGCGGAGGGGGGAGCCAAGAGACCCAGTACTTC
NA	TRBV3-1	few	TRBJ1-2	CASSPGRQAAGYTF	TGTGCCAGCAGCCCGGGCAGACAAGCTGCTGGCTACACCTTC
NA	TRBV12-3/TRBV12-4	many	TRBJ2-7	CASSSAFYEQYF	TGTGCCAGCAGTTCAGCGTTCTACGAGCAGTACTTC
NA	TRBV20-1	few	TRBJ1-2	CSARTVEGYTF	TGCAGTGCTCGGACAGTGGAAGGCTACACCTTC
TRBD1	TRBV29-1	few	TRBJ2-7	CSVEGTGGSYSYEQYF	TGCAGCGTTGAAGGGACAGGGGGATCTTACTCCTACGAGCAGTACTTC
TRBD2	TRBV6-1	many	TRBJ2-7	CASSEAAGMVYEQYF	TGTGCCAGCAGTGAAGCAGCGGGGATGGTATACGAGCAGTACTTC
TRBD2	TRBV4-3	few	TRBJ2-5	CASSQLDGRSETQYF	TGCGCCAGCAGCCAATTGGACGGGAGGAGTGAGACCCAGTACTTC
NA	TRBV12-3/TRBV12-4	many	TRBJ2-7	CASSLGPRNYEQYF	TGTGCCAGCAGTTTGGGACCCCGAAATTACGAGCAGTACTTC
TRBD1	TRBV29-1	NA	TRBJ1-2	CSALGQGIYGYTF	TGCAGCGCCCTGGGACAGGGAATTTATGGCTACACCTTC
NA	TRBV12-3/TRBV12-4	many	TRBJ1-2	CASSFGAFNYGYTF	TGTGCCAGCAGTTTCGGAGCGTTCAACTATGGCTACACCTTC
TRBD2	TRBV20-1	few	TRBJ2-2	CSARGGYGRSNTGELFF	TGCAGTGCTAGGGGGGGGTACGGGAGGTCGAACACCGGGGAGCTGTTTTTT
TRBD1	TRBV7-9	few	TRBJ1-1	CASSFSRDRDRGTEAFF	TGTGCCAGCAGCTTCTCCCGGGACAGGGATAGGGGCACTGAAGCTTTCTTT
NA	TRBV9	NA	TRBJ1-5	CASSVVAGTTFQPQHF	TGTGCCAGCAGCGTAGTCGCGGGGACAACTTTTCAGCCCCAGCATTTT
NA	TRBV7-9	many	TRBJ2-4	CASSLGANIAKNIQYF	TGTGCCAGCAGCTTAGGGGCCAACATAGCCAAAAACATTCAGTACTTC
TRBD1	TRBV5-1	many	TRBJ1-1	CASSLGDREAFF	TGCGCCAGCAGCTTGGGGGACAGGGAAGCTTTCTTT
NA	TRBV7-9	NA	TRBJ2-7	CASSLGYNPYEQYF	TGTGCCAGCAGCTTGGGTTACAACCCCTACGAGCAGTACTTC
TRBD2	TRBV19	few	TRBJ2-1	CASSIPGLAGSYNEQFF	TGTGCCAGTAGTATACCGGGACTAGCAGGGTCCTACAATGAGCAGTTCTTC
NA	TRBV12-3/TRBV12-4	many	TRBJ1-5	CASSLGSGDQPQHF	TGTGCCAGCAGTTTAGGAAGCGGAGATCAGCCCCAGCATTTT
NA	TRBV2	many	TRBJ1-6	CASLKGSTNSPLHF	TGTGCCAGCCTTAAGGGCAGCACAAATTCACCCCTCCACTTT
TRBD1	TRBV29-1	NA	TRBJ1-2	CSDGDRSTRYTF	TGCAGCGACGGGGACAGAAGTACGCGCTACACCTTC
NA	TRBV6-2/TRBV6-3	few	TRBJ2-1	CASRTADSTQFF	TGTGCCAGCAGGACTGCGGACTCCACGCAGTTCTTC
NA	TRBV30	NA	TRBJ1-6	CAWSIFERAVGPLHF	TGTGCCTGGAGCATTTTCGAGAGGGCCGTGGGACCCCTCCACTTT
TRBD1	TRBV7-2	NA	TRBJ2-2	CAGSFGTGYPGELFF	TGTGCCGGCAGCTTTGGGACAGGGTATCCCGGGGAGCTGTTTTTT
NA	TRBV3-1	NA	TRBJ2-2	CASSHPDFGRENTGELFF	TGTGCCAGCAGCCACCCGGACTTTGGGCGGGAGAACACCGGGGAGCTGTTTTTT
NA	TRBV6-5	many	TRBJ1-1	CASSYSGIRNTEAFF	TGTGCCAGCAGTTACTCGGGCATTCGAAACACTGAAGCTTTCTTT
TRBD2	TRBV29-1	NA	TRBJ2-2	CSSQAGGTGELFF	TGCAGCAGCCAAGCGGGAGGGACCGGGGAGCTGTTTTTT
NA	TRBV30	many	TRBJ1-2	CAWKRGGGYGYTF	TGTGCCTGGAAAAGGGGGGGAGGCTATGGCTACACCTTC
NA	TRBV7-2	many	TRBJ2-5	CASSLWSQETQYF	TGTGCCAGCTCTCTATGGTCCCAAGAGACCCAGTACTTC
NA	TRBV20-1	few	TRBJ1-5	CSAREGVDQPQHF	TGCAGTGCTAGAGAAGGGGTTGATCAGCCCCAGCATTTT
NA	TRBV6-1	few	TRBJ2-7	CASSQGVRDSGPNEQYF	TGTGCCAGCAGTCAAGGGGTCCGGGACTCGGGACCGAACGAGCAGTACTTC
NA	TRBV10-3	NA	TRBJ1-1	CAISAETENTEAFF	TGTGCCATCAGTGCTGAGACCGAGAACACTGAAGCTTTCTTT
NA	TRBV7-9	few	TRBJ1-1	CASSLVVTQKGNTEAFF	TGTGCCAGCAGCTTAGTAGTTACTCAAAAGGGGAACACTGAAGCTTTCTTT
NA	TRBV30	few	TRBJ1-5	CAWSEEFNQPQHF	TGTGCCTGGAGTGAGGAATTCAATCAGCCCCAGCATTTT
TRBD1	TRBV7-9	NA	TRBJ1-4	CASSPGQGAREKLFF	TGTGCCAGCAGCCCCGGACAGGGGGCACGGGAAAAACTGTTTTTT
NA	TRBV25-1	few	TRBJ1-4	CASSDGGNEKLFF	TGTGCCAGCAGTGATGGAGGCAATGAAAAACTGTTTTTT
NA	TRBV10-3	NA	TRBJ2-7	CAISGGDPQYF	TGTGCCATCAGTGGCGGGGATCCGCAGTACTTC
TRBD2	TRBV7-3	NA	TRBJ2-2	CASRTGLAGEPGELFF	TGTGCCAGCAGAACCGGACTAGCGGGAGAGCCGGGGGAGCTGTTTTTT
NA	TRBV12-3/TRBV12-4	many	TRBJ1-1	CASRFRVSSTEAFF	TGTGCCAGCAGATTCAGGGTATCGAGCACTGAAGCTTTCTTT
NA	TRBV28	NA	TRBJ2-2	CASSLTPGVGELFF	TGTGCCAGCAGCTTGACCCCAGGGGTCGGGGAGCTGTTTTTT
TRBD2	TRBV7-2	many	TRBJ2-5	CASSQTGTSGIETQYF	TGTGCCAGCAGCCAAACCGGGACTAGCGGGATAGAGACCCAGTACTTC
NA	TRBV12-3/TRBV12-4	many	TRBJ1-1	CASHRGGARNTEAFF	TGTGCCAGCCATCGGGGCGGGGCAAGGAACACTGAAGCTTTCTTT
NA	TRBV2	many	TRBJ2-4	CASSTSEGNIQYF	NA
NA	TRBV9	NA	TRBJ1-2	CASNWQPTLYGYTF	TGTGCCAGCAATTGGCAGCCCACCCTCTATGGCTACACCTTC
NA	TRBV7-2	few	TRBJ2-5	CASSLSGALSETQYF	TGTGCCAGCAGCTTATCGGGGGCTTTGAGTGAGACCCAGTACTTC
NA	TRBV28	many	TRBJ2-2	CASSFRVNTGELFF	TGTGCCAGCAGTTTCCGGGTGAACACCGGGGAGCTGTTTTTT
NA	TRBV6-9	NA	TRBJ1-1	CASSYIVQEAFF	TGTGCCAGCAGTTACATCGTGCAGGAAGCTTTCTTT
TRBD2	TRBV20-1	few	TRBJ2-5	CSARVAGGGPGETQYF	TGCAGTGCTAGAGTTGCGGGAGGGGGGCCCGGAGAGACCCAGTACTTC
NA	TRBV29-1	NA	TRBJ2-2	CSVEGGSRGAGELFF	TGCAGCGTCGAAGGTGGGAGCAGAGGAGCCGGGGAGCTGTTTTTT